Presented here are 19 T cell receptor beta chains from one specimen sequenced in a study of blood T cell repertoires in COVID-19. Some clones are missing from TCRdb's copy, which holds only in-frame ones; the method was immunoSEQ multiplex PCR. The sample yields 150,000 to 200,000 clones, about 89% seen once. Input material: peripheral blood. The receptor source for this set is a man between 18 and 29 years old who had recovered from COVID-19.

The chain uses TRBV19 and TRBJ2-7; 9 bases map to TRBD1. V dropped 6 bases and J dropped 4; count of bases not matched to a gene: 10. This CDR3 contains 15 residues. Germline CDR1 is LNHDA and CDR2 is SQIVND (reference sequence). DNA for the CDR3: TGTGCCAGTAGCCTGGGACAGGGCCCAGGATACGAGCAGTACTTC. Amino acids: CASSLGQGPGYEQYF. Variable domain in full (rest from reference TRBV19 and TRBJ2-7): DGGITQSPKYLFRKEGQNVTLSCEQNLNHDAMYWYRQDPGQGLRLIYYSQIVNDFQKGDIAEGYSVSREKKESFPLTVTSAQKNPTAFYLCASSLGQGPGYEQYFGPGTRLTVT.

This chain connects TRBV3-1 (or the pseudogene TRBV3-2) to TRBJ2-2; 8 bases align to TRBD1. Germline assignment: CDR1 LGHDT and CDR2 YNNKEL (reference sequence). The CDR3 covers 15 residues. The trim removed 4 bases at V and 3 bases at J, leaving 4 bases unmatched. CDR3 amino acids: CASSRPDRDTGELFF. CDR3 nucleotide sequence: TGTGCCAGCAGCCGGCCGGACAGGGACACCGGGGAGCTGTTTTTT.

This chain connects TRBV2 to TRBJ1-5, with a possible D match to TRBD1 (6 bases). The V and J ends lost 3 bases and 2 bases respectively, with 11 bases between them. The CDR3 loop spans 15 amino acids. Germline V gene lookup returns CDR1 SNHLY and CDR2 FYNNEI. CDR3 sequence (DNA): TGTGCCAGCAGTGATAGGGGGAACGGCAATCAGCCCCAGCATTTT. Protein: CASSDRGNGNQPQHF. Full variable domain (missing parts from reference TRBV2 and TRBJ1-5): EPEVTQTPSHQVTQMGQEVILRCVPISNHLYFYWYRQILGQKVEFLVSFYNNEISEKSEIFDDQFSVERPDGSNFTLKIRSTKLEDSAMYFCASSDRGNGNQPQHFGDGTRLSIL.

In DNA form, the CDR3 reads TGTGCCAGCAGCCCTGCCGGGTCCCAAAATCAGCCCCAGCATTTT. Encoded protein: CASSPAGSQNQPQHF. The chain couples TRBV7-6 to TRBJ1-5; the D is unclear. V was shortened by 5 bases and J by 4 bases, with 15 bases between the two germline ends. The CDR3 length is 15 residues. Germline CDR1 is SGHVS and CDR2 is FNYEAQ.

This chain uses TRBV7-2 with TRBJ2-5, with 12 bases fitting TRBD2. The CDR3 length is 18 residues. The J segment lost 1 base and the V segment lost 1 base, leaving 7 bases of the junction unmatched. Germline lookup yields CDR1 SGHTA and CDR2 FQGNSA. The CDR3 nucleotides are TGTGCCAGCAGCTTAGGGCTGCTAGCGGGAGGGTCCCAAGAGACCCAGTACTTC. Amino acid sequence: CASSLGLLAGGSQETQYF.

Here the CDR3 DNA reads TGTGCCAGCAGTTTCTACAGGCGACAAGGGTTTTCCGGTGAGCAGTTCTTC. Protein: CASSFYRRQGFSGEQFF. The V gene is TRBV27, the J gene TRBJ2-1, with D perhaps matching TRBD1 (5 bases). The CDR3 has 17 amino acids. The V end was cut by 3 bases, the J end by 9 bases, with 24 bases between. In germline, CDR1 is MNHEY, CDR2 SMNVEV (reference sequence).

J is TRBJ2-3 and V is TRBV11-2, with 8 bases lining up with TRBD2. The V gene's germline CDR1 is SGHAT and CDR2 FQNNGV. This CDR3 contains 15 residues. V dropped 1 base and J dropped 2; count of bases not matched to a gene: 2. The CDR3 nucleotides read TGTGCCAGCAGCTTAGGCGGGGGGAACACAGATACGCAGTATTTT. Its protein is CASSLGGGNTDTQYF.

The J gene is TRBJ2-7, the V gene TRBV4-2; D gene uncertain. Germline assignment: CDR1 LGHNA and CDR2 YNFKEQ. Trimming pared 0 bases from V and 3 bases from J, leaving 6 bases between. CDR3 size: 13 residues. CDR3 loop: CASSQESSYEQYF. The CDR3 nucleotides are TGTGCCAGCAGCCAAGAATCTAGCTACGAGCAGTACTTC.

The chain has TRBV7-2 and TRBJ2-2; weak D call: TRBD2 (6 bases). Deletions cut 5 bases from V and 5 bases from J, with 15 bases between. The CDR3 runs to 15 residues. Germline V CDR1 and CDR2: SGHTA, FQGNSA. The CDR3 coding sequence is TGTGCCAGCAGCACAGAGGTACTAGCTACCGGGGAGCTGTTTTTT. The encoded protein is CASSTEVLATGELFF.

The CDR3 DNA reads TGTGCCAGTAGTATCCGACAGGCAGGTTTGGGGGAAGTGGCCCTCCACTTT. It yields the protein CASSIRQAGLGEVALHF. This chain uses TRBV19 with TRBJ1-6; the D gene is possibly TRBD1 (6 bases). CDR3 length: 17 amino acids. Germline-derived CDR1 and CDR2 are LNHDA and SQIVND (reference sequence). V shed 3 bases and J shed 14 bases, with 26 bases lying between them. The variable domain in full, completed from reference TRBV19 and TRBJ1-6, reads DGGITQSPKYLFRKEGQNVTLSCEQNLNHDAMYWYRQDPGQGLRLIYYSQIVNDFQKGDIAEGYSVSREKKESFPLTVTSAQKNPTAFYLCASSIRQAGLGEVALHFGNGTRLTVT.

The chain has TRBV12-3 or TRBV12-4 and TRBJ2-1; 10 bases line up with TRBD1. The CDR3 length is 13 residues. Here the CDR3 reads CASTGGAYNEQFF. CDR3 DNA sequence: TGTGCTTCGACAGGGGGCGCCTACAATGAGCAGTTCTTC.

The chain links TRBV3-1 (or the pseudogene TRBV3-2) to TRBJ1-1; no definite D call. Germline V gives CDR1 LGHDT, CDR2 YNNKEL (reference sequence). This CDR3 is built from 12 residues. The V end was cut by 4 bases, the J end by 0 bases, with 3 bases between. This CDR3 reads CASSLMNTEAFF. In DNA form, the CDR3 reads TGTGCCAGCAGCCTTATGAACACTGAAGCTTTCTTT.

V is TRBV6-4 and J is TRBJ2-1; D is perhaps TRBD2 (6 bases). Germline V gene sequence: CDR1 MRHNA, CDR2 SNTAGT. The V end was cut by 6 bases, the J end by 1 base, with 13 bases between. CDR3 length: 15 residues. CDR3 nucleotide sequence: TGTGCCAGCAGCGATGCGGGGAGGTCCTACAATGAGCAGTTCTTC. This gives the protein CASSDAGRSYNEQFF.

The chain employs TRBV3-1 (or the pseudogene TRBV3-2) and TRBJ1-1, with a tentative D call TRBD1 (6 bases). CDR1 and CDR2 from the germline V gene are LGHDT and YNNKEL (reference sequence). The CDR3 runs 13 residues. V lost 1 base and J lost 10, with 13 bases in between. CDR3 amino acids: CASSQVGAGRAFF. In DNA, the CDR3 is TGTGCCAGCAGCCAAGTGGGGGCAGGGAGAGCTTTCTTT.

For the CDR3, the DNA is TGTGCCAGCAGCCCCCACAGGGGGCAGTCACCCCTCCACTTT. Encoded protein: CASSPHRGQSPLHF. V usage is TRBV28 and J usage is TRBJ1-6, with TRBD1 matching 9 bases. Trimming at V came to 6 bases and at J to 10 bases, leaving 7 bases not matched to a gene. The CDR3 totals 14 residues. Germline-derived CDR1 and CDR2 are MDHEN and SYDVKM.

V gene TRBV6-4 combines with J gene TRBJ2-1; 8 bases fit TRBD2. V shed 8 bases, J shed 4 bases, and the junction held 4 bases outside the gene matches. The CDR3 runs 13 residues. Per germline, CDR1 MRHNA and CDR2 SNTAGT. CDR3 bases: TGTGCCAGCTTGAGCGGGAGTTACAATGAGCAGTTCTTC. This sequence encodes CASLSGSYNEQFF.

The genes are TRBV6-2 or TRBV6-3 and TRBJ1-1, with a tentative D call TRBD1 (6 bases). The CDR3 is 13 residues long. The germline CDR1 and CDR2 sequences are MNHEY and SVGEGT. Trimming left V 5 bases short and J 2 bases short, with 9 bases between. DNA of the CDR3: TGTGCCAGCAGTGGACAGACCAACACTGAAGCTTTCTTT. Translation: CASSGQTNTEAFF.

This clone was counted once. The genes are TRBV5-8 and TRBJ2-3, with unresolved D. The CDR3 is 18 amino acids. Trimming stripped 0 bases from V and 0 bases from J, with 17 bases between. The V gene's germline CDR1 is SGHTS and CDR2 YDEGEE. CDR3 sequence (DNA): TGTGCCAGCAGCTTGGCGATTTTAGAAGCTTCGAGCACAGATACGCAGTATTTT. Its protein is CASSLAILEASSTDTQYF.

V is TRBV2 and J is TRBJ1-6, with 7 nucleotides matching TRBD1. CDR3 size: 15 residues. Unmatched junction bases numbered 14, after V lost 7 bases and J lost 11 bases. CDR1 is SNHLY and CDR2 is FYNNEI in the germline V gene. As DNA, the CDR3 is TGTGCCAGCACGATAGACAGGGATATTGGTACACCCCTCCACTTT. Its protein is CASTIDRDIGTPLHF.